A selection of T cell receptor beta chains follows, all from one sample in a study of blood T cell repertoires in COVID-19. Profiling relied on immunoSEQ multiplex PCR, and the TCRdb table lists in-frame clones only, not all of them. The sample consists of fewer than 450,000 clones, roughly 87% of them appearing once. The sample was PBMCs or T cells enriched from blood (not recorded which). The receptors were sampled from a woman in her 30s who had recovered from COVID-19. Each CDR3 is given with its conserved first and last residue. Fields, in order: D gene, J gene, V gene, clone size, CDR3 DNA, CDR3 protein. The D gene is left open where the match is weak. The listing skips clone size in some rows; elsewhere it reads once, few, many or a size class.

>TRBD1|TRBJ1-5|TRBV19|-
TGTGCCAGTAGTATAGATTGGGACAGGTTGGAGGATCAGCCCCAGCATTTT
CASSIDWDRLEDQPQHF
>-|TRBJ2-5|TRBV14|few
TGTGCCAGCAGCCAAGATAGGGGAGGCGGCGGATGGACCCAGTACTTC
CASSQDRGGGGWTQYF
>-|TRBJ1-1|TRBV9|-
TGTGCCAGCAGCGTAGGGGGGCTTGGTGCTGAAGCTTTCTTT
CASSVGGLGAEAFF
>-|TRBJ1-5|TRBV20-1|once
TGCAGTGCTAGTCTCAGTAGCAATCAGCCCCAGCATTTT
CSASLSSNQPQHF
>TRBD2|TRBJ2-3|TRBV9|-
TGTGCCAGCAGCGTAGGGGCGGGCGGGGGAGTCACAGATACGCAGTATTTT
CASSVGAGGGVTDTQYF
>-|TRBJ2-7|TRBV12-3/TRBV12-4|-
TGTGCCAGCAGCCCTCTCCCGAGCTACGAGCAGTACTTC
CASSPLPSYEQYF
>-|TRBJ2-2|TRBV28|-
TGTGCCAGCAGTTTAAGGGCCGAGGGAGGCCTCGGGGAGCTGTTTTTT
CASSLRAEGGLGELFF
>-|TRBJ1-1|TRBV28|once
TGTGCCAGCAGTTTATTCGGGGGGTGGTCGGGCAGACCCACTGAAGCTTTCTTT
CASSLFGGWSGRPTEAFF
>-|TRBJ1-2|TRBV28|-
TGTGCCAGCAGCAAGGAACAGCATGGCTACACCTTC
CASSKEQHGYTF
>TRBD1|TRBJ1-5|TRBV28|-
TGTGCCAGTCACGACAGGGGCAATCAGCCCCAGCATTTT
CASHDRGNQPQHF
>TRBD1|TRBJ2-7|TRBV7-9|-
TGTGCCAGCAGTCCAACTTCGAAATATGGGACAGTCCAGCAGTACTTC
CASSPTSKYGTVQQYF
>-|TRBJ1-1|TRBV18|-
TGTGCCAGCTCACCACCGGCAGGGGAGATAGAAGCTTTCTTT
CASSPPAGEIEAFF
>-|TRBJ2-1|TRBV27|-
TGTGCCAGCAGCAAGCTTTCAGGGTCAGGGTCCTACAATGAGCAGTTCTTC
CASSKLSGSGSYNEQFF
>-|TRBJ2-5|TRBV13|-
TGTGCCAGCAGTTCAATAGCGGTCCAAGAGACCCAGTACTTC
CASSSIAVQETQYF
>TRBD2|TRBJ2-7|TRBV5-1|-
TGCGCCAGCAGCTGGGGGGGATCTACCTACGAGCAGTACTTC
CASSWGGSTYEQYF
>TRBD1|TRBJ1-1|TRBV9|-
TGTGCCAGCAGCGTAGAAGGGGGCTGGGAAGCTTTCTTT
CASSVEGGWEAFF
>-|TRBJ1-1|TRBV10-3|-
TGTGCCATCAGTGTTGGGGGGAAATCTGTTTCGGGGTCTGGCACTGAAGCTTTCTTT
CAISVGGKSVSGSGTEAFF
>-|TRBJ1-1|TRBV19|-
TGTGCCAGTAGTATTCAGGTCGCGAACACTGAAGCTTTCTTT
CASSIQVANTEAFF
>TRBD1|TRBJ2-7|TRBV15|few
TGTGCCACCAACCGGGACAGGGTAGGGGAGCAGTACTTC
CATNRDRVGEQYF
>-|TRBJ1-5|TRBV2|-
TGTGCCAGCGGCGGCCAGCCCCAGCATTTT
CASGGQPQHF
>-|TRBJ1-4|TRBV2|-
TGTGCCAGCAGGGGACTTTATGCAACTAATGAAAAACTGTTTTTT
CASRGLYATNEKLFF